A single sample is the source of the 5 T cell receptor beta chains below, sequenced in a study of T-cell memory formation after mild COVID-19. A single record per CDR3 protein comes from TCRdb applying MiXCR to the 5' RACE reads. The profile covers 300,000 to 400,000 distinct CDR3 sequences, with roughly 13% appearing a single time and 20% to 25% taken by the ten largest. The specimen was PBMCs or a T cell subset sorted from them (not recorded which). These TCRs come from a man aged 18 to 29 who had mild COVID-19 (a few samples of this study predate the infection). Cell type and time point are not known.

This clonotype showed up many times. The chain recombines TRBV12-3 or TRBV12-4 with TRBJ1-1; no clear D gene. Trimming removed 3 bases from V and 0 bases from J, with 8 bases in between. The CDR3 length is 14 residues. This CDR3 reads CASSFGLLNTEAFF. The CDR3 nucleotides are TGTGCCAGCAGTTTTGGGTTATTGAACACTGAAGCTTTCTTT.

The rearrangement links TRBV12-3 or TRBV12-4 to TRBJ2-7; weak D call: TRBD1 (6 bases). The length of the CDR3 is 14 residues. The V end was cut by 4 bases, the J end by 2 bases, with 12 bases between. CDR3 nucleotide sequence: TGTGCCAGCAGTTCACGCAGGGGCCCCTACGAGCAGTACTTC. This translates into CASSSRRGPYEQYF.

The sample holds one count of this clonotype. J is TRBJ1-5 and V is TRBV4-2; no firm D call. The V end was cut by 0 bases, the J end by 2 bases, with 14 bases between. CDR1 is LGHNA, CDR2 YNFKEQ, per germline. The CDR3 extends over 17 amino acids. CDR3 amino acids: CASSQDSASRGNQPQHF. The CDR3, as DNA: TGTGCCAGCAGCCAAGATAGCGCCTCGCGGGGCAATCAGCCCCAGCATTTT.

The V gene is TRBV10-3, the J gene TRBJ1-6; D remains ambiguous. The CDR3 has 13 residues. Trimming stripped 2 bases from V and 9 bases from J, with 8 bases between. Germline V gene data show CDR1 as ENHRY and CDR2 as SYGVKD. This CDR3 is CAISEQDFSPLHF. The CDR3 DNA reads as TGTGCCATCAGTGAGCAGGACTTTTCACCCCTCCACTTT.

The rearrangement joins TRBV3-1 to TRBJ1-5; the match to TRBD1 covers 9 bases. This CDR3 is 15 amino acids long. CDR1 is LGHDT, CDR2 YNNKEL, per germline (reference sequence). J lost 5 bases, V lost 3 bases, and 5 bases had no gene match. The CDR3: CASSQGQGGYQPQHF. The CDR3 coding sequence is TGTGCCAGCAGCCAGGGACAGGGAGGGTATCAGCCCCAGCATTTT.